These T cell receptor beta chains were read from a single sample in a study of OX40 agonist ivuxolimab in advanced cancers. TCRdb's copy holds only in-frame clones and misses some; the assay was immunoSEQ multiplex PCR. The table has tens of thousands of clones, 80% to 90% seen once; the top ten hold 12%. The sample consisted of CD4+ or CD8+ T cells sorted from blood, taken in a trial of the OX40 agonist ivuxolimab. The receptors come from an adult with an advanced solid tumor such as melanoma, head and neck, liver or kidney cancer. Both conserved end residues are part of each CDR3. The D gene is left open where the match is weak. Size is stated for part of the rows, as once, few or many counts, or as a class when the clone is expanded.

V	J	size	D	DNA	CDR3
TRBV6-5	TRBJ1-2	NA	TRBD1	TGTGCCAGCAGTTACGGACAGGCGACGAACTATGGCTACACCTTC	CASSYGQATNYGYTF
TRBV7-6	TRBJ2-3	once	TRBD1	TGTGCCAGCAGCTCGACAGGGGGCGGAATCACAGATACGCAGTATTTT	CASSSTGGGITDTQYF
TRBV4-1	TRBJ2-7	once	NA	TGCGCCAGCAGCCAAGATCGGGCAGGGCGATACGAGCAGTACTTC	CASSQDRAGRYEQYF
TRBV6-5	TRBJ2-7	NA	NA	TGTGCCAGCATGGGGCAGTACGAGCAGTACTTC	CASMGQYEQYF
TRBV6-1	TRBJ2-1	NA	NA	TGTGCCAGCAGTGAAGGGCTAGAGGGTGGCCATGAGCAGTTCTTC	CASSEGLEGGHEQFF
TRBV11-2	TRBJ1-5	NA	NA	TGTGCCAGCAGCTTAACGGGGAGAAATCAGCCCCAGCATTTT	CASSLTGRNQPQHF
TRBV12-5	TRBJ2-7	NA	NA	TGTGCTAGTGGGTGGGCATCCTCCGAGCAGTACTTC	CASGWASSEQYF
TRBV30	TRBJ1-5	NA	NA	TGTGCCTGGAGTGTTGGGGTAGTTAGCAATCAGCCCCAGCATTTT	CAWSVGVVSNQPQHF
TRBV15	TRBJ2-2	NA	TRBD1	TGTGCCACCAGCAGGGGGGGACAGGGGACCGGGGAGCTGTTTTTT	CATSRGGQGTGELFF
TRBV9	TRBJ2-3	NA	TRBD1	TGTGCCAGCAGCGCACAGGGGGCGGAGAGCACAGATACGCAGTATTTT	CASSAQGAESTDTQYF
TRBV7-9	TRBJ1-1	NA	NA	TGTGCCAGCAGCTTAGTGGTCAGGCCGAACACTGAAGCTTTCTTT	CASSLVVRPNTEAFF
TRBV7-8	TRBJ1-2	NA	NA	TGTGCCAGCAGCTCCCGCGTAGCAGAGACCAACTATGGCTACACCTTC	CASSSRVAETNYGYTF
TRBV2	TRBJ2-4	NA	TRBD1	TGTGCCAGCGAGAGGACAGGGTCGACCAAAAACATTCAGTACTTC	CASERTGSTKNIQYF
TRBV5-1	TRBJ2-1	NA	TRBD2	TGCGCCAGCAGCTTAGTTGGCGGGGGTAATGAGCAGTTCTTC	CASSLVGGGNEQFF
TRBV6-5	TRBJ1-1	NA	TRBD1	TGTGCCAGCAGTTACTCTATGGCAGGGGGCACTGAAGCTTTCTTT	CASSYSMAGGTEAFF